This T cell receptor beta chain was profiled in a study of T cells after yellow fever vaccination. Regarding the study as a whole: Abundant clonotypes from the bulk population could have been carried over as contaminants into FACS-sorted repertoires. Researchers report a weaker secondary response that nonetheless peaked faster, day 5 versus 15.

5'RACE template switching produced TCR cDNA carrying a universal primer site and UMIs. From the 5' RACE reads, TCRdb called clonotypes with MiXCR, one entry per CDR3 protein. The table shows roughly 340,000 distinct CDR3 sequences, with almost 4% occurring only once. The table lists this clonotype with a few counts. Antigen unknown. Trimming cost V 4 bases and J 3 bases, with 6 bases left between them. CDR3 length: 13 residues. The germline CDR1 and CDR2 sequences are LGHNA and YNFKEQ. This material consisted of PBMCs, taken 5 days after the yellow fever booster vaccination. The receptor comes from a young man who received the YFV17D yellow fever vaccine. The chain links TRBV4-2 to TRBJ2-2; D is unresolved. The CDR3 DNA is TGTGCCAGCAGCCCAGAAGACACCGGGGAGCTGTTTTTT. Its translation: CASSPEDTGELFF.